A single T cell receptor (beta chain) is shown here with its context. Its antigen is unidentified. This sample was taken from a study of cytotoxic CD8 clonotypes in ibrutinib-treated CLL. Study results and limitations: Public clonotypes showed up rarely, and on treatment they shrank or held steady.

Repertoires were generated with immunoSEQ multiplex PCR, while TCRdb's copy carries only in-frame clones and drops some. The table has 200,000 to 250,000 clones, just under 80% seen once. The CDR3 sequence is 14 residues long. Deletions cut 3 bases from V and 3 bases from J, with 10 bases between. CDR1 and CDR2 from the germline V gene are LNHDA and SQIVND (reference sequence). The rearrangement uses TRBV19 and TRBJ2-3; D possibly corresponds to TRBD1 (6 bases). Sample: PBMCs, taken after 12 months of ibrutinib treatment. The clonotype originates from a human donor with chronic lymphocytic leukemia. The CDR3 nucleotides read TGTGCCAGTAGTATCCAGGGGTTAACAGATACGCAGTATTTT. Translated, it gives CASSIQGLTDTQYF.